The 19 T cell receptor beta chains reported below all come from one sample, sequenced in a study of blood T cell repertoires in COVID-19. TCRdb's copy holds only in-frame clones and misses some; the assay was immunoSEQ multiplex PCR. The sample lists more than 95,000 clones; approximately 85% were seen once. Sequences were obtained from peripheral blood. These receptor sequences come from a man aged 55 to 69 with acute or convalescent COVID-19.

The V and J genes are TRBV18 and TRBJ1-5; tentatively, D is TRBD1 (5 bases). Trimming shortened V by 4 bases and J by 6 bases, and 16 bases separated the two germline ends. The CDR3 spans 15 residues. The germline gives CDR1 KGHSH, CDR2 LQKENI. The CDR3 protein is CASSQTAGNGQPQHF. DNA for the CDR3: TGTGCCAGCTCACAAACCGCAGGGAATGGTCAGCCCCAGCATTTT.

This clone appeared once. As DNA, the CDR3 is TGTGCCATCAGTGAGGGCAGGGGCTACGAGCAGTACTTC. Translated, it gives CAISEGRGYEQYF. The V and J genes are TRBV10-3 and TRBJ2-7, with a weak D call TRBD1 (6 bases). Germline V gene data show CDR1 as ENHRY and CDR2 as SYGVKD. This CDR3 is 13 amino acids long. The germline V and J ends were trimmed by 2 bases and 3 bases, with 8 bases remaining between them.

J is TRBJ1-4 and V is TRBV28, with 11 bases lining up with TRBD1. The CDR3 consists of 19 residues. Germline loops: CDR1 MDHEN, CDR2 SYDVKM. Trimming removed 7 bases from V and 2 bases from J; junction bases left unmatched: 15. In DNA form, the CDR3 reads TGTGCCAGCAAGGGTCATATAGGACAGGGGGCGCAGACTAATGAAAAACTGTTTTTT. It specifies CASKGHIGQGAQTNEKLFF.

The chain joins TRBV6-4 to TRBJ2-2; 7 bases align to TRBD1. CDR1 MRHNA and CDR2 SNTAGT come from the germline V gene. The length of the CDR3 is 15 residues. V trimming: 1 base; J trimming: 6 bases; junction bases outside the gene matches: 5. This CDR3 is CASSDFGQAAGELFF. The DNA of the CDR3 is TGTGCCAGCAGTGACTTCGGACAGGCAGCCGGGGAGCTGTTTTTT.

CDR3 coding DNA: TGTGCCACCAGCAGAGAAGGAGGGTTTGAGGCTTTCTTT. The encoded protein is CATSREGGFEAFF. This chain joins TRBV15 and TRBJ1-1, with D unresolved. Germline assignment: CDR1 LNHNV and CDR2 YYDKDF (reference sequence). Trimming pared 0 bases from V and 11 bases from J, leaving 13 bases between. The CDR3 sequence is 13 residues long.

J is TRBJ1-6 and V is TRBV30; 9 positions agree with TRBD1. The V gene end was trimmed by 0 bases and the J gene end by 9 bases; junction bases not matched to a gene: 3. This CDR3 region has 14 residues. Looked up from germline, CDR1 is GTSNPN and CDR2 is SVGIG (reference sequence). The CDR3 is CAWSVGQGASPLHF. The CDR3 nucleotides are TGTGCCTGGAGTGTGGGACAGGGAGCTTCACCCCTCCACTTT.

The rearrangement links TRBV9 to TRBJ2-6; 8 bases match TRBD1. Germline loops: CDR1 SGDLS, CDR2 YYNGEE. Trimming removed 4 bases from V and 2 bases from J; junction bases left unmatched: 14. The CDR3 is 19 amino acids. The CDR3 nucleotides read TGTGCCAGCAGCACCCTAAGGGGGACAGGAATCGCTGGGGCCAACGTCCTGACTTTC. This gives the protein CASSTLRGTGIAGANVLTF.

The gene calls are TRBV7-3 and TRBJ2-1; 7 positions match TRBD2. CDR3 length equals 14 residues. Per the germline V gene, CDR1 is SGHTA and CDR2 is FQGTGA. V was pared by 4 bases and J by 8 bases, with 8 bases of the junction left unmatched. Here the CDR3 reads CASSSGGSAYEQFF. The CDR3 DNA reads TGTGCCAGCAGCTCGGGCGGGAGTGCATATGAGCAGTTCTTC.

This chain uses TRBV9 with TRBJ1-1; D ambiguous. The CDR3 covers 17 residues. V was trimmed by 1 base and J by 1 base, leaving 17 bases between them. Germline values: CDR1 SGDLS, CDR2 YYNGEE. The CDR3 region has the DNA TGTGCCAGCAGCGTATCGACACTCGCCGGAGGGAACACTGAAGCTTTCTTT. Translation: CASSVSTLAGGNTEAFF.

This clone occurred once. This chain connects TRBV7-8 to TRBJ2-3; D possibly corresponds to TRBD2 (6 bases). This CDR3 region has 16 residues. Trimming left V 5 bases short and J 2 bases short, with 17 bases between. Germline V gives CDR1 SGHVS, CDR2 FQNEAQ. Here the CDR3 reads CASSPRRDGFTDTQYF. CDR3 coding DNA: TGTGCCAGCAGCCCAAGGCGGGACGGGTTCACAGATACGCAGTATTTT.

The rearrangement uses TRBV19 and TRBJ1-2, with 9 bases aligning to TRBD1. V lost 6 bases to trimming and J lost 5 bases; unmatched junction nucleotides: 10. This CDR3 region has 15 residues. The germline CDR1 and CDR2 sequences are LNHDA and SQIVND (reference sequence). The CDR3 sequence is CASRDRGIGGYGYTF. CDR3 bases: TGTGCCAGTAGGGACAGGGGCATCGGAGGGTATGGCTACACCTTC.

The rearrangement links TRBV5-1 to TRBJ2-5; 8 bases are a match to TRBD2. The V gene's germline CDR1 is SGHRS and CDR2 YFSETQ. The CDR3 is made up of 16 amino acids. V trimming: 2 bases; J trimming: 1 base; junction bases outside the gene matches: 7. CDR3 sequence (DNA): TGCGCCAGCAGCTTAAATCTAGCGGGCTTCCAAGAGACCCAGTACTTC. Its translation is CASSLNLAGFQETQYF.

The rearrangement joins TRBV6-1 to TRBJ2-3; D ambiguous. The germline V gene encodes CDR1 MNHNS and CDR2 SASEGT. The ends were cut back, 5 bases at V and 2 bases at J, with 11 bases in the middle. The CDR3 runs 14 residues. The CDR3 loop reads CASSSGAPTDTQYF. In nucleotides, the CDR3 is TGTGCCAGCAGTTCGGGTGCCCCCACAGATACGCAGTATTTT.

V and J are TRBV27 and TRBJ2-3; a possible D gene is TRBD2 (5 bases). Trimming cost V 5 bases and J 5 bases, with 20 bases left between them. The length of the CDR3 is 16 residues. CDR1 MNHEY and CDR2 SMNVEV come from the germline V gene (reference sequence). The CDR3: CASSPLSGRKKDTQYF. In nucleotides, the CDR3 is TGTGCCAGCAGTCCCCTTAGTGGGAGAAAGAAAGATACGCAGTATTTT.

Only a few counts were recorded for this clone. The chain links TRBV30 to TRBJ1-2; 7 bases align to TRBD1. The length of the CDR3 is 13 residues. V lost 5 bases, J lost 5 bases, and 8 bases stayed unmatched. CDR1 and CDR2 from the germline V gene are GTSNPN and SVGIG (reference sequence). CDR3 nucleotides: TGTGCCTGGGGAACAGGGGTCGGGTATGGCTACACCTTC. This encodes CAWGTGVGYGYTF.

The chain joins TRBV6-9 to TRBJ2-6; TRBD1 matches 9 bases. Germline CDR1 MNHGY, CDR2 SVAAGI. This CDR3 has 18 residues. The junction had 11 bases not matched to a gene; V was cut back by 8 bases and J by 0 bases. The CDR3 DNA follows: TGTGCCAGCGTCAGGGCGGACAGGGGAGGCTCTGGGGCCAACGTCCTGACTTTC. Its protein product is CASVRADRGGSGANVLTF.

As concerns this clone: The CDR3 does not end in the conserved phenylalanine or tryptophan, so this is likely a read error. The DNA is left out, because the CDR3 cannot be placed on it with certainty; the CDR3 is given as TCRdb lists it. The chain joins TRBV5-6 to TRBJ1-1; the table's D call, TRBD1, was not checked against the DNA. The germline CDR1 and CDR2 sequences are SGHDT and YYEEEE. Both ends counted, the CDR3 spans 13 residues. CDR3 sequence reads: CASSLVVGDSSSL.

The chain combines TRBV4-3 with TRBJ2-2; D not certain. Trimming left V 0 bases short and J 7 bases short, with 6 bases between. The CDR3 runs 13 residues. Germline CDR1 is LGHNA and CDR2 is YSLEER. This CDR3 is CASSQDNSGELFF. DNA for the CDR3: TGCGCCAGCAGCCAAGATAATAGCGGGGAGCTGTTTTTT.

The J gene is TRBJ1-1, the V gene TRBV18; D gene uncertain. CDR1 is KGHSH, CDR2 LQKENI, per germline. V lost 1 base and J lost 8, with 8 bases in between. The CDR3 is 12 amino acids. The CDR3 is CASSPREEEAFF. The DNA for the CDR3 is TGTGCCAGCTCACCACGGGAGGAGGAAGCTTTCTTT.